The sequence of this TCR beta chain was determined in a study of post-analysis software for immune sequencing data (dated by TCRdb to about 2015). Study-wide context: Disease courses on record covered relapsing-remitting, secondary progressive and progressive-relapsing multiple sclerosis, though some patients had no subtype annotation. A subset of samples was prepared in parallel using single-end sample barcoding, then pooled and co-amplified after Illumina adapter ligation. The patient repertoires were set against roughly eleven previously published healthy control repertoires from donors whose ages ranged from about 6 to 26 years.

The time point label here, explained by the study, means: second blood draw from one MS patient after hematopoietic stem cell transplantation. TCR beta repertoires were profiled from peripheral blood of 10 to 15 young patients with multiple sclerosis to demonstrate the VDJtools post-analysis software. Multiple sclerosis patients were children and adolescents aged about 6 to 16 years. The CDR3 has 14 amino acids, counting the end cysteine and phenylalanine. Only the CDR3 part of the read is kept: 42 bases, read in frame from the first base. The germline V gene sets CDR1 to MNHEY and CDR2 to SVGAGI. V is clipped by 0 bases and J by 2 bases, and the sequence between their germline boundaries is 6 bases long. Concerning this clonotype itself: Its antigen target is currently unknown. No base-level quality is on record; no much larger clone is a single base apart.

The library was made by PCR. TCRdb shows the sequencer as Illumina HiSeq 2500. Unique molecular identifiers were incorporated into TCR beta cDNA libraries to reduce PCR and sequencing biases. Approximately 500,000 cDNA molecules were obtained per 1 to 10 million input T cells, so each molecule approximated one T cell. The patient libraries were prepared and sequenced with the same protocol used for the earlier healthy control dataset. Within a given batch, samples were prepared together, multiplexed and sequenced on the same HiSeq lane. Per the original workflow: Raw barcoded reads were processed with MIGEC, and single-read molecular identifier groups were discarded before consensus assembly and CDR3 extraction. VDJtools was used for post-analysis of the clonotype tables, and diversity was normalized by down-sampling every dataset to the size of the smallest sample. To correct batch-related cross-sample contamination, repertoire overlap clustering matched CDR3 amino acid sequences but not nucleotide sequences. The public reads were reprocessed in TCRdb via fastp at Q25 and MiXCR, keeping in-frame beta chains. Each CDR3 protein appears once, grouped with its most common genes and DNA. These V and J calls are TCRdb output, not the study's own analysis. Across this sample there are around 150,000 distinct CDR3 sequences, with roughly 35% seen only once. The ten biggest clones cover 25% to 35% of the sample.

Paper-wide results and their limitations: Significantly higher frequencies in patients than in controls were found for five or six TRBV segments, including TRBV5-6, TRBV5-1 and TRBV20-1. When samples were clustered directly using the F measure, samples prepared in the same batch co-clustered strongly, which prompted a batch-effect correction. The multiple sclerosis patient group was slightly younger than the control group. Significantly lower normalized Chao1 diversity was found in multiple sclerosis patients than in controls, suggesting substantial peripheral T-cell clonal expansion.

The specimen comprised blood, sampled after autologous hematopoietic stem cell transplantation. This clonotype was obtained from a girl aged 10 to 17 with multiple sclerosis. Donor details come from another sample of the same person, matched by shared clones. Recombination joined TRBV6-5 with TRBJ2-3; TRBD1 is a weak D gene call, 5 bases matching. The DNA is as follows: TGTGCCAGCAGTTACTCAGGGGACACAGATACGCAGTATTTT. Its coded protein is CASSYSGDTDTQYF.